This is a list of T cell receptor beta chains from one sample in a study of T-cell memory formation after mild COVID-19. From the 5' RACE reads, TCRdb called clonotypes with MiXCR, one entry per CDR3 protein. The sample has about 290,000 distinct CDR3 sequences, roughly 18% seen once. The sample comprised PBMCs or a T cell subset sorted from them (not recorded which). Receptors originate from a man between 18 and 29 years old who had mild COVID-19 (a few samples of this study predate the infection). Cell type and time point are not known. The CDR3 runs from the conserved cysteine through the conserved F or W. The D gene is left open where the match is weak. A row's size may be missing; if present it is once, few, many or a size class.

- | TRBJ2-3 | - | TRBV7-9 | CASSSPPGLFADTQYF | TGTGCCAGCAGCTCCCCGCCCGGGCTCTTTGCAGATACGCAGTATTTT
TRBD1 | TRBJ1-5 | - | TRBV4-1 | CASSSGQAIDQPQHF | TGCGCCAGCAGCAGTGGACAGGCTATCGATCAGCCCCAGCATTTT
- | TRBJ1-1 | - | TRBV18 | CASSPYAGHTEAFF | TGTGCCAGCTCACCATACGCAGGGCATACTGAAGCTTTCTTT
- | TRBJ1-1 | - | TRBV27 | CASSLVQGTEAFF | TGTGCCAGCAGTTTAGTCCAGGGCACTGAAGCTTTCTTT
TRBD1 | TRBJ1-2 | few | TRBV6-2/TRBV6-3 | CASSYPGGNYGYTF | TGTGCCAGCAGTTACCCAGGGGGAAACTATGGCTACACCTTC
- | TRBJ2-3 | - | TRBV14 | CASSQDGVASLDTQYF | TGTGCCAGCAGCCAAGATGGCGTGGCTAGCCTAGATACGCAGTATTTT
- | TRBJ1-1 | many | TRBV2 | CASSESSVGTEAFF | TGTGCCAGCAGTGAGAGCAGTGTGGGGACTGAAGCTTTCTTT
- | TRBJ1-1 | - | TRBV28 | CASEGQNTEAFF | TGTGCCAGCGAGGGACAGAACACTGAAGCTTTCTTT
- | TRBJ1-1 | - | TRBV24-1 | CATEGKNTEAFF | TGTGCCACCGAAGGGAAGAACACTGAAGCTTTCTTT
- | TRBJ2-7 | many | TRBV5-1 | CASSIGLRNREQYF | TGCGCCAGCAGCATTGGCCTCCGCAACCGGGAGCAGTACTTC
- | TRBJ1-6 | - | TRBV4-2 | CASSQVLVRDSPLHF | TGTGCCAGCAGCCAAGTGCTGGTGAGAGATTCACCCCTCCACTTT
- | TRBJ2-5 | few | TRBV12-5 | CASGLDTKSPGEETQYF | TGTGCTAGTGGTTTGGATACCAAGTCCCCGGGGGAAGAGACCCAGTACTTC
- | TRBJ1-1 | few | TRBV7-9 | CATAGQNTEAFF | TGTGCCACCGCGGGGCAGAACACTGAAGCTTTCTTT
TRBD1 | TRBJ1-1 | - | TRBV4-1 | CASSYRTGRNTEAFF | TGCGCCAGCAGCTATCGGACAGGGCGTAACACTGAAGCTTTCTTT
- | TRBJ2-5 | few | TRBV5-1 | CASSWAGGQETQYF | TGCGCCAGCAGCTGGGCAGGAGGTCAAGAGACCCAGTACTTC
- | TRBJ2-1 | - | TRBV11-2 | CASSSNRLYNEQFF | TGTGCCAGCAGCTCAAATAGACTGTACAATGAGCAGTTCTTC
- | TRBJ2-3 | - | TRBV5-1 | CASSFRQGLTAGDTQYF | TGCGCCAGCAGCTTTAGACAGGGACTAACCGCAGGAGATACGCAGTATTTT
- | TRBJ2-1 | - | TRBV7-9 | CASSFFGQQFF | TGTGCCAGCAGCTTTTTCGGGCAGCAGTTCTTC
- | TRBJ2-1 | - | TRBV4-1 | CASGGAYSEQFF | TGCGCCAGCGGGGGGGCCTACAGTGAGCAGTTCTTC
- | TRBJ2-7 | - | TRBV7-6 | CASSSGATYEQYF | TGTGCCAGCAGCTCCGGGGCCACCTACGAGCAGTACTTC
- | TRBJ2-1 | few | TRBV7-2 | CASSPWGGALEQFF | TGTGCCAGCAGCCCCTGGGGTGGGGCCCTCGAGCAGTTCTTC
TRBD2 | TRBJ2-5 | - | TRBV6-6 | CASSPYGRTVETQYF | TGTGCCAGCAGTCCCTACGGGAGGACGGTGGAGACCCAGTACTTC
- | TRBJ2-1 | - | TRBV2 | CASSPETAGDNEQFF | TGTGCCAGCAGCCCCGAAACGGCCGGTGACAATGAGCAGTTCTTC
- | TRBJ2-1 | few | TRBV5-1 | CASSLAALTYNEQFF | TGCGCCAGCAGCTTGGCGGCTTTGACCTACAATGAGCAGTTCTTC
- | TRBJ1-1 | - | TRBV20-1 | CSAALPSTVNTEAFF | TGCAGTGCTGCCCTCCCCTCTACGGTGAACACTGAAGCTTTCTTT
- | TRBJ2-3 | few | TRBV18 | CASSPLGAGDTQYF | TGTGCCAGCTCACCATTGGGGGCCGGAGATACGCAGTATTTT
TRBD1 | TRBJ2-3 | many | TRBV5-1 | CASSLQRDSYTDTQYF | TGCGCCAGCAGCTTGCAAAGGGACAGCTACACAGATACGCAGTATTTT
- | TRBJ2-3 | - | TRBV27 | CASNHTQYF | TGTGCCAGCAATCATACGCAGTATTTT
- | TRBJ1-1 | - | TRBV7-6 | CASSLDVTENTEAFF | TGTGCCAGCAGCTTAGACGTGACAGAGAACACTGAAGCTTTCTTT
- | TRBJ2-3 | few | TRBV4-1 | CASSQDQRLQYF | TGCGCCAGCAGCCAAGATCAGCGGCTGCAGTATTTT
- | TRBJ1-1 | - | TRBV27 | CASRPETGLATEAFF | TGTGCCAGCAGGCCTGAAACAGGGTTGGCCACTGAAGCTTTCTTT
- | TRBJ1-5 | few | TRBV18 | CASSGDSNQPQHF | TGTGCCAGCTCAGGGGATAGCAATCAGCCCCAGCATTTT
- | TRBJ2-1 | few | TRBV6-6 | CASSLEGRQFF | TGTGCCAGCAGCCTCGAGGGGAGGCAGTTCTTC
- | TRBJ1-3 | - | TRBV6-6 | CASSTGPFSGNTIYF | TGTGCCAGCAGCACGGGACCTTTCTCTGGAAACACCATATATTTT
- | TRBJ2-1 | - | TRBV4-2 | CASRNEQDNEQFF | TGTGCCAGCAGAAATGAACAGGACAATGAGCAGTTCTTC
TRBD1 | TRBJ1-1 | - | TRBV20-1 | CSARDPGTGNTEAFF | TGCAGTGCTAGAGATCCTGGGACAGGGAACACTGAAGCTTTCTTT
- | TRBJ1-6 | once | TRBV4-3 | CASSLRTAENSPLHF | TGCGCCAGCAGCCTAAGGACGGCGGAAAATTCACCCCTCCACTTT
- | TRBJ1-6 | few | TRBV7-2 | CASSLVWQGYSPLHF | TGTGCCAGCAGCTTAGTATGGCAGGGGTATTCACCCCTCCACTTT
TRBD1 | TRBJ1-6 | - | TRBV6-2/TRBV6-3 | CASRSGQGAISPLHF | TGTGCCAGCAGGTCCGGACAGGGGGCAATTTCACCCCTCCACTTT
- | TRBJ2-1 | few | TRBV12-3/TRBV12-4 | CASSSGPSNEQFF | TGTGCCAGCAGTTCAGGACCGAGCAATGAGCAGTTCTTC
- | TRBJ2-5 | - | TRBV29-1 | CSAGFGETQYF | TGCAGCGCCGGATTTGGAGAGACCCAGTACTTC
- | TRBJ1-1 | few | TRBV9 | CASSVVTGMNTEAFF | TGTGCCAGCAGCGTAGTAACGGGTATGAACACTGAAGCTTTCTTT
- | TRBJ1-2 | - | TRBV2 | CASSAGGGYTF | TGTGCCAGCAGTGCCGGAGGCGGCTACACCTTC
- | TRBJ2-7 | few | TRBV9 | CASSVASRRNYEQYF | TGTGCCAGCAGCGTAGCATCTAGGAGGAACTACGAGCAGTACTTC
- | TRBJ2-5 | few | TRBV10-2 | CASSSDGETQYF | TGCGCCAGCAGCTCAGACGGAGAGACCCAGTACTTC
- | TRBJ2-1 | - | TRBV12-3/TRBV12-4 | CASRTIQGDNEQFF | TGTGCCAGCAGGACGATACAGGGAGACAATGAGCAGTTCTTC
TRBD2 | TRBJ2-1 | - | TRBV6-2/TRBV6-3 | CASSHWTSGEHNEQFF | TGTGCCAGCAGCCATTGGACTAGCGGGGAACACAATGAGCAGTTCTTC
- | TRBJ2-2 | - | TRBV7-8 | CASSLIEGITGELFF | TGTGCCAGCAGCTTAATCGAGGGCATCACCGGGGAGCTGTTTTTT
TRBD2 | TRBJ2-7 | - | TRBV20-1 | CSASPAGGREQYF | TGCAGTGCTAGCCCAGCGGGGGGGCGCGAGCAGTACTTC
- | TRBJ2-3 | - | TRBV11-2 | CASSPLMGQTDTQYF | TGTGCCAGCAGCCCCCTAATGGGGCAGACAGATACGCAGTATTTT
- | TRBJ1-6 | few | TRBV5-1 | CASSLDRPDNSPLHF | TGCGCCAGCAGCTTGGACAGGCCCGATAATTCACCCCTCCACTTT
- | TRBJ2-2 | - | TRBV6-5 | CASRDRSGRYTGELFF | TGTGCCAGCAGAGATCGTAGCGGTAGATACACCGGGGAGCTGTTTTTT
- | TRBJ1-3 | few | TRBV11-2 | CASSLGRTGNTIYF | TGTGCCAGCAGCTTAGGGCGGACTGGAAACACCATATATTTT
TRBD1 | TRBJ1-2 | few | TRBV5-1 | CASSPTGGPDYGYTF | TGCGCCAGCAGCCCGACAGGGGGACCCGACTATGGCTACACCTTC